What follows is one T cell receptor beta chain and its context. Its specificity is not known. Germline V gene data show CDR1 as SGHRS and CDR2 as YFSETQ. With 4 bases clipped from V and 10 bases from J, the junction kept 10 bases outside the gene matches. The CDR3 has 15 residues. The data derive from a study of shared clonotypes between healthy human individuals. Across the whole study: The donors, a couple of women and three men, were aged 18 to 49. General observations from the study: The study found about 5.1% of naive CD4 clonotypes shared across several donors.

In the sorted-subset replicate PCRs, around 200 ng DNA, around 30,000 T cell genomes, was used. Produced via immunoSEQ multiplex PCR; TCRdb's table is partial and in-frame only. In the table there are roughly 1,600,000 clones, 98% of which are singletons. From CD4+ cells came CD45RA+ naive and CD45RA-negative memory subsets. J is TRBJ2-1 and V is TRBV5-1; 11 positions match TRBD2. The sequenced material came from naive CD4+ T cells sorted from blood. Subset specified: CD45RA+ positively selected. The origin of this receptor is a man under 40 in good health. CDR3 residues: CASSASLAGEGEQFF. As DNA, the CDR3 is TGCGCCAGCAGCGCGTCACTAGCGGGAGAAGGAGAGCAGTTCTTC.